This TCR beta chain was profiled in a study of blood T cell repertoires in COVID-19 (dated by TCRdb to the early 2020s). At the level of the whole study: Samples from collaborators originated in the United States, Italy and Spain and spanned both the acute and convalescent phases of COVID-19. The prospective study material was composed of cDNA or gDNA derived from T cells, B-cell-depleted T cells, or PBMCs. Subjects who had been exposed to COVID-19, were actively infected with it, or had recovered from it provided the deeply sampled blood TCRbeta repertoires that made up the dataset. A freely available public database, intended as a resource for researchers studying the immune response to SARS-CoV-2, is where the repertoires were released. The samples were drawn from the first 160 participants of the ongoing ImmuneRACE study and from more than 1,000 subjects provided by 6 global collaborators. Nearly every sample came with metadata listing a de-identified subject ID, COVID-19 status, age in years and sex. Where available, HLA class I and class II types were obtained from metadata supplied by the sample provider rather than from assay-based typing. The study at large found these results: The amount of clinical and demographic metadata varied by source and participant and was provided uncurated.

CDR1 and CDR2, looked up from the germline V gene, are KGHSH and LQKENI. Here V drops 5 bases and J drops 1 base, and the junction holds 9 bases not matched to any gene. From its cysteine to its phenylalanine, the CDR3 spans 16 amino acids. Only the CDR3 portion is preserved as DNA: 48 bases, with reading frame beginning at the first base. TCRbeta CDR3 regions were amplified from genomic DNA by means of the immunoSEQ Assay, a bias-controlled multiplex PCR. Per the authors' processing: Within the assay, amplification of reference gene primers was used to estimate how many nucleated cells each sample contained. Sequence reads were collapsed and filtered to measure the absolute abundance of every unique TCRbeta CDR3 rearrangement. For each sample, productive Simpson clonality was calculated as the square root of Simpson's diversity index over productive rearrangements. TCRdb took this table from immuneACCESS and kept in-frame rearrangements with V and J called. Such tables lack part of the clones; where checked against another copy, unresolved V genes explain under half of the gap, and the rest is unexplained. V and J calls and clone size are given by that table; D and trimming were obtained from the DNA. For this sample there are about 94,000 clones; 80% to 85% appear just once. The ten largest clonotypes hold roughly 6.3% of the sample.

The collaborating institutions used their own protocols to collect whole blood in K2EDTA tubes. For TCRbeta analysis, collaborators shipped samples in one of three forms: frozen whole blood, isolated PBMCs, or DNA extracted from either of those sample types. As concerns this clone: Its antigen target is currently unknown. One base away there is no much larger clone; base qualities are not given.

In this chain, TRBV18 is recombined with TRBJ2-7; TRBD2 fits 9 bases in the junction. This clonotype originated in a man in his 60s with acute or convalescent COVID-19. The sample comprised peripheral blood. At the DNA level, the sequence is TGTGCCAGCTCAACCCCCGCGGGGGGGCGATCCTACGAGCAGTACTTC. Translated, it reads CASSTPAGGRSYEQYF.